This TCR beta chain came from a study of T-cell reconstitution after alpha-beta-depleted transplantation in children. CDR3 length: 14 residues. V lost 0 bases, J lost 5 bases, and 8 bases lay in between. In germline, CDR1 is MNHEY, CDR2 SVGAGI. This clonotype was counted ten times or more. Unique molecular identifiers were incorporated into the prepared TCRbeta library. MiXCR, applied by TCRdb to the PCR reads, yields one record per CDR3 protein. The sample lists about 410,000 distinct CDR3 sequences, around 21% occurring once. This clonotype was sampled from a human donor who donated a stem cell graft to a child with acute myeloid leukemia. Source: PBMCs from the stem cell graft donor, taken from the stem cell graft. V and J are TRBV6-5 and TRBJ2-1; D is perhaps TRBD2 (5 bases). In DNA form, the CDR3 reads TGTGCCAGCAGTTACTCGATGGGAGACAATGAGCAGTTCTTC. Encoded protein: CASSYSMGDNEQFF.